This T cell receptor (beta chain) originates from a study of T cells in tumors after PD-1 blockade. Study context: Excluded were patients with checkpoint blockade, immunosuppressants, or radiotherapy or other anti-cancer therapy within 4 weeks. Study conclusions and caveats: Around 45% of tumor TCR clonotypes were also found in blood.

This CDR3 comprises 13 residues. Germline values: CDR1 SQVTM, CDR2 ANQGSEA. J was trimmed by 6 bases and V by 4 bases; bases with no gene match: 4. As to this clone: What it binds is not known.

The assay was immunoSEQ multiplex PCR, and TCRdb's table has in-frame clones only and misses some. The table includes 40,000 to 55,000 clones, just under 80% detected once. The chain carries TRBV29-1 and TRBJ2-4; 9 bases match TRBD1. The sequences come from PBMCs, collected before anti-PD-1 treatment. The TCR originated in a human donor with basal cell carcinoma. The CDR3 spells CSVGTGASNIQYF. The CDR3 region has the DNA TGCAGCGTTGGGACAGGGGCCTCAAACATTCAGTACTTC.